This TCR beta chain was sequenced during a study of spatial heterogeneity in lung cancer. With 8 bases removed from V and 7 bases from J, the gap between germline ends came to 12 bases. The CDR3 has 12 amino acids. Germline V gene data show CDR1 as MNHNS and CDR2 as SASEGT. Findings and caveats of the study: Tracking of tumor mutation counts was seen in expanded intratumoral alpha and beta TCR counts.

This clonotype was detected many times. Antigen unknown. The time point denotes: sample taken at primary tumor resection. Unsorted samples of tumor, nontumor lung or frozen PBMC had their whole RNA sequenced. Every TCR cDNA molecule carried a tag that served as a unique molecular identifier. From the 5' RACE reads, TCRdb called clonotypes with MiXCR, one entry per CDR3 protein. The data contain some 20,000 distinct CDR3 sequences, more than 15% of them seen just once; the ten biggest clones take up roughly 30%. This specimen was lung tumor tissue, taken at surgery. This clonotype was sampled from a female donor with early-stage non-small cell lung cancer. The rearrangement links TRBV6-1 to TRBJ2-4; D is uncertain. CDR3 amino acids: CASSPQSNIQYF. The CDR3 region has the DNA TGTGCCAGCTCGCCCCAGTCTAACATTCAGTACTTC.